One T cell receptor beta chain is described in this entry. In the original processing: Estimation of nucleated cell counts relied on the amplification of reference gene primers. Some clones are missing from TCRdb's copy, which holds only in-frame ones; the method was immunoSEQ multiplex PCR. That table is the source of V, J and clone size, and D and trimming were worked out from the DNA. The sample yields about 400,000 clones, over 75% seen once. The data stem from a study of blood T cell repertoires in COVID-19. As for the study in general: In each case, the material was cDNA or gDNA derived from T cells, B-cell-depleted T cells, or PBMCs.

Individuals aged about 18 to 100 years were recruited from 24 US areas. Sequenced sample: PBMCs or T cells enriched from blood (not recorded which). This sequence originates from a woman in her thirties or forties with acute COVID-19.

CDR3 loop: CASSTGTGPNYGYTF. The CDR3, as DNA: TGTGCCAGCAGCACGGGGACAGGTCCCAACTATGGCTACACCTTC. The gene calls are TRBV5-4 and TRBJ1-2; 8 bases are shared with TRBD1. The CDR3 runs 15 residues. Germline V gene sequence: CDR1 SGHNT, CDR2 YYREEE (reference sequence). V was clipped by 4 bases and J by 2 bases; unmatched bases: 7.